A selection of T cell receptor beta chains follows, all from one sample in a study of early T cells in non-severe SARS-CoV-2 infection. TCRdb reanalysed the 5' RACE reads using MiXCR and keeps one entry per CDR3 protein. The top ten clones hold under 2% of a sample with about 68,000 distinct CDR3 sequences, 10% to 15% of them seen once. The sequencing input was whole blood. The receptors were gathered from an adult who was a healthcare worker with PCR-confirmed SARS-CoV-2 infection or an uninfected control (not recorded which). CDR3s include the opening cysteine and the closing phenylalanine or tryptophan. The D gene is left open where the match is weak. Clone size appears in some rows only: once, few, many, or a class for an expanded clone.

TRBJ2-7 . TRBV7-9 . CASSSGRASYEQYF TGTGCCAGCAGCTCGGGACGGGCATCCTACGAGCAGTACTTC
TRBJ1-5 many TRBV30 . CAWSVRGEPQHF TGTGCCTGGAGTGTACGTGGGGAGCCCCAGCATTTT
TRBJ2-5 many TRBV11-2 . CASSLGTWETQYF TGTGCCAGCAGCTTAGGAACCTGGGAGACCCAGTACTTC
TRBJ2-3 . TRBV11-2 . CASSLDGGTDTQYF TGTGCCAGCAGCTTAGATGGAGGGACAGATACGCAGTATTTT
TRBJ2-1 few TRBV5-5 TRBD2 CASSLEPLTSGNEQFF TGTGCCAGCAGCTTGGAGCCCTTGACTAGCGGCAATGAGCAGTTCTTC
TRBJ2-5 many TRBV20-1 TRBD2 CSARVIGTSGDYQETQYF TGCAGTGCTAGAGTGATCGGAACTAGCGGGGACTACCAAGAGACCCAGTACTTC
TRBJ2-1 few TRBV7-6 TRBD2 CASSPGTSGGDEQFF TGTGCCAGCAGCCCAGGGACTAGCGGGGGCGATGAGCAGTTCTTC
TRBJ1-1 few TRBV12-2 . CASRLQTLCQAEAFF TGTGCAAGTCGCTTACAAACCCTGTGCCAGGCTGAAGCTTTCTTT
TRBJ1-1 . TRBV9 . CASSVVSGDGEAFF TGTGCCAGCAGCGTAGTTTCAGGGGATGGTGAAGCTTTCTTT
TRBJ2-1 few TRBV7-9 TRBD1 CASSLGGQSSYNEQFF TGTGCCAGCAGCTTAGGGGGACAGAGCTCCTACAATGAGCAGTTCTTC
TRBJ1-2 few TRBV4-1 . CASSQVSRLNYGYTF TGCGCCAGCAGCCAAGTATCGAGACTCAACTATGGCTACACCTTC